These 15 T cell receptor beta chains came from one sample sequenced in a study of T cell changes during pregnancy in multiple sclerosis. Libraries were prepared by immunoSEQ multiplex PCR; TCRdb keeps only in-frame clonotypes and omits some of them. The sample carries some 99,000 clones, under 95% recorded once. The specimen comprised peripheral blood, sampled after pregnancy. Every receptor here comes from a female donor with multiple sclerosis, enrolled in a pregnancy study.

Here the CDR3 DNA reads TGTGCCTGGCAATCAGGGGCCTCCTACGAGCAGTACTTC. Translating gives CAWQSGASYEQYF. The chain recombines TRBV30 with TRBJ2-7; perhaps TRBD1 as D (6 bases). This CDR3 spans 13 amino acids. Trimming took off 5 bases at V and 0 bases at J, with 11 bases between the two ends. Germline CDR1 GTSNPN, CDR2 SVGIG (reference sequence).

The genes are TRBV19 and TRBJ2-5; 11 positions agree with TRBD1. The CDR3 has 15 residues. V trimming: 4 bases; J trimming: 5 bases; junction bases outside the gene matches: 6. The V gene's germline CDR1 is LNHDA and CDR2 SQIVND (reference sequence). In DNA, the CDR3 is TGTGCCAGTAGTACAGGGACAGGGGGGGGTGAGACCCAGTACTTC. Translation gives CASSTGTGGGETQYF.

The genes are TRBV4-1 and TRBJ2-5; no reliable D call. Deletions cut 1 base from V and 5 bases from J, with 8 bases between. The CDR3 is 13 amino acids. Germline V gene data show CDR1 as MGHRA and CDR2 as YSYEKL. This CDR3 reads CASSQVKEETQYF. CDR3 nucleotide sequence: TGCGCCAGCAGCCAAGTTAAGGAGGAGACCCAGTACTTC.

The chain carries TRBV19 and TRBJ2-6; TRBD1 agrees at 10 bases. The ends lost 3 bases at V and 11 bases at J; junction bases unmatched: 7. The germline CDR1 and CDR2 sequences are LNHDA and SQIVND (reference sequence). The CDR3 contains 15 residues. CDR3 bases: TGTGCCAGTAGTATCTTGAGGGACAGGGGTTACGTCCTGACTTTC. Amino acids: CASSILRDRGYVLTF.

The rearrangement links TRBV4-3 to TRBJ2-2; weak D call: TRBD2 (6 bases). This CDR3 has 15 amino acids. V was clipped by 1 base and J by 11 bases, with 17 bases between them. From germline, CDR1 is LGHNA and CDR2 YSLEER. The CDR3 reads CASSQGAGTASELFF. CDR3 in DNA: TGCGCCAGCAGCCAAGGGGCGGGGACTGCATCAGAGCTGTTTTTT.

J is TRBJ2-7 and V is TRBV5-4; 7 bases line up with TRBD1. This CDR3 is 14 amino acids long. J lost 7 bases, V lost 4 bases, and 11 bases had no gene match. Germline CDR1 is SGHNT and CDR2 is YYREEE (reference sequence). The CDR3: CASSPDRWIQEQYF. CDR3 DNA: TGTGCCAGCAGCCCGGACAGGTGGATTCAAGAGCAGTACTTC.

V usage is TRBV20-1 and J usage is TRBJ2-7, with D uncertain. Germline CDR1 and CDR2: DFQATT and SNEGSKA (reference sequence). CDR3 length equals 11 residues. The CDR3 protein is CRTTKAYEQYF. CDR3 bases: TGCAGGACCACTAAGGCCTACGAGCAGTACTTC.

The CDR3 protein is CASSGQARSSGANVLTF. The CDR3 nucleotides read TGTGCCAGCAGTGGACAGGCACGTTCCTCTGGGGCCAACGTCCTGACTTTC. The V and J genes are TRBV27 and TRBJ2-6; 7 nucleotides line up with TRBD1. Trimming took 5 bases from V and 0 from J; bases not matched to a gene: 7. This CDR3 is 17 amino acids long. Germline V lookup: CDR1 MNHEY, CDR2 SMNVEV (reference sequence).

This clone was counted a few times. The DNA for the CDR3 is TGTGCCACCCGACAGGGGTATCAGCCCCAGCATTTT. Protein product: CATRQGYQPQHF. The chain joins TRBV19 to TRBJ1-5; 8 nucleotides align to TRBD1. The CDR3 extends over 12 amino acids. Trimming cost V 10 bases and J 5 bases; bases outside gene matches: 4. Germline CDR1 reads LNHDA; CDR2 reads SQIVND (reference sequence).

This clone was detected only a few times. The chain joins TRBV6-1 to TRBJ1-2; D gene ambiguous. CDR1 is MNHNS and CDR2 is SASEGT in the germline V gene. Trimming cost V 4 bases and J 4 bases, with 4 bases left between them. CDR3 length equals 11 residues. The CDR3 is CASSAFYGYTF. The DNA for the CDR3 is TGTGCCAGCAGTGCCTTCTATGGCTACACCTTC.

The V gene is TRBV29-1, the J gene TRBJ1-5; no firm D call. The ends were cut back, 5 bases at V and 4 bases at J, with 12 bases in the middle. Germline CDR1 and CDR2: SQVTM and ANQGSEA. This CDR3 contains 13 residues. In DNA, the CDR3 is TGCAGCGTTATGTTCCGAGAGAATCAGCCCCAGCATTTT. Translated: CSVMFRENQPQHF.

Only one count was recorded for this clone. The V call is TRBV19, the J call TRBJ2-5; TRBD1 matches at 9 bases. CDR1 is LNHDA and CDR2 is SQIVND in the germline V gene (reference sequence). CDR3 size: 14 residues. J was trimmed by 6 bases and V by 5 bases; bases with no gene match: 7. The CDR3 sequence: CASSVQGALKTQYF. In DNA, the CDR3 is TGTGCCAGTAGTGTACAGGGGGCGCTGAAGACCCAGTACTTC.

The gene calls are TRBV28 and TRBJ2-7; 8 bases are a match to TRBD2. The junction had 5 bases not matched to a gene; V was cut back by 4 bases and J by 0 bases. CDR3 length: 15 residues. CDR1 and CDR2 from the germline V gene are MDHEN and SYDVKM. DNA of the CDR3: TGTGCCAGCAGTTCCACTAGCGGCGGCTCCTACGAGCAGTACTTC. Its translation is CASSSTSGGSYEQYF.

The chain recombines TRBV10-3 with TRBJ1-1; TRBD1 agrees at 7 bases. The CDR3 loop spans 14 amino acids. Germline CDR1 ENHRY, CDR2 SYGVKD. Trimming took 6 bases from V and 4 from J; bases not matched to a gene: 8. The CDR3 sequence is CAIRGTARGTEAFF. CDR3 DNA sequence: TGTGCCATCAGGGGGACAGCTCGGGGCACTGAAGCTTTCTTT.

This sequence joins TRBV28 and TRBJ1-3; TRBD1 agrees at 7 bases. CDR3 length: 18 amino acids. Germline V gives CDR1 MDHEN, CDR2 SYDVKM. The V segment lost 6 bases and the J segment 4 bases; nucleotides outside the gene matches: 18. The CDR3: CASSDPRRGKQEGNTIYF. The DNA for the CDR3 is TGTGCCAGCAGCGATCCCCGCAGGGGGAAGCAGGAAGGAAACACCATATATTTT.